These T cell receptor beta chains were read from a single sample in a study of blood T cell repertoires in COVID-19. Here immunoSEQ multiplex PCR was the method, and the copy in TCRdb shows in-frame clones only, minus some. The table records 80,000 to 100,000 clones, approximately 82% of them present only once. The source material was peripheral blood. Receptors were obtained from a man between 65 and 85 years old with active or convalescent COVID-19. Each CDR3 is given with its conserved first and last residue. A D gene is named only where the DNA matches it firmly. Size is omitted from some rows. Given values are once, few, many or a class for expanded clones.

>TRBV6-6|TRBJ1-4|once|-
CASTSYEKLFF
TGTGCCAGCACTTCGTATGAAAAACTGTTTTTT
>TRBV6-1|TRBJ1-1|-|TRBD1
CASSPQGPTEAFF
TGTGCCAGCAGCCCACAGGGGCCCACTGAAGCTTTCTTT
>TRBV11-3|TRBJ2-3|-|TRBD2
CASSSRGGLAGGDTDTQYF
TGTGCCAGCAGCTCTAGAGGCGGACTAGCGGGGGGAGACACAGATACGCAGTATTTT
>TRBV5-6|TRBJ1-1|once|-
CASSLAGRLNTEAFF
TGTGCCAGCAGCTTGGCGGGTAGGCTAAACACTGAAGCTTTCTTT
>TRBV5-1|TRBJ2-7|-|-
CASSLGGGLSTYEQYF
TGCGCCAGCAGCTTGGGTGGGGGCTTATCCACCTACGAGCAGTACTTC
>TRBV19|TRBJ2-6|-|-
CASSRQTGSSGANVLTF
TGTGCCAGTAGTAGACAAACAGGGAGCTCTGGGGCCAACGTCCTGACTTTC
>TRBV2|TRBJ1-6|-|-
CASSERDIMNSPLHF
TGTGCCAGCAGTGAACGGGACATCATGAATTCACCCCTCCACTTT
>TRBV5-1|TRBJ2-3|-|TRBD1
CASSSGTGGETDTQYF
TGCGCCAGCAGCTCCGGGACAGGGGGCGAGACAGATACGCAGTATTTT
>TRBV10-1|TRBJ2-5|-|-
CASSALDSQETQYF
TGCGCCAGCAGTGCCTTGGACAGCCAAGAGACCCAGTACTTC
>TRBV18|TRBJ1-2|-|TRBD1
CASSPAAGGASRSYTF
TGTGCCAGCTCACCAGCGGCAGGGGGCGCTTCTAGAAGCTACACCTTC
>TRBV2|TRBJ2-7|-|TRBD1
CASSVIPTGRTVEQYF
TGTGCCAGCAGTGTAATCCCGACAGGGCGAACAGTGGAGCAGTACTTC
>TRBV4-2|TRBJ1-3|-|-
CASSQDSTFAGNTIYF
TGTGCCAGCAGCCAAGATTCTACTTTTGCTGGAAACACCATATATTTT
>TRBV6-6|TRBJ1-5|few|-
CASRFGESNQPQHF
TGTGCCAGCAGATTTGGGGAGAGCAATCAGCCCCAGCATTTT
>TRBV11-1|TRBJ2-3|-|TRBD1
CASSFPGGPDTQYF
TGTGCCAGCAGCTTTCCAGGGGGCCCAGATACGCAGTATTTT
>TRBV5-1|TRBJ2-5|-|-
CASSSKETQYF
TGCGCCAGCAGCTCCAAAGAGACCCAGTACTTC
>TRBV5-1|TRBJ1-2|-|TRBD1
CASSMRTTGTGYTF
TGCGCCAGCAGCATGCGGACGACAGGGACCGGCTACACCTTC
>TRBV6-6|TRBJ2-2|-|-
CASSKGAGELFF
TGTGCCAGCAGTAAGGGAGCCGGGGAGCTGTTTTTT
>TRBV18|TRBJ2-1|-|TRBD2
CASSPPLVGLALDNEQFF
TGTGCCAGCTCACCACCGCTCGTCGGACTAGCCCTCGACAATGAGCAGTTCTTC
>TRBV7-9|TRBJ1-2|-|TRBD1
CASSLAGTQGGYGYTF
TGTGCCAGCAGCTTAGCCGGGACTCAGGGGGGCTATGGCTACACCTTC
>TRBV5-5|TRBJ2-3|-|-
CASSLELFTDTQYF
TGTGCCAGCAGCTTGGAGCTATTCACAGATACGCAGTATTTT
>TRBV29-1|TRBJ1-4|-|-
CSVVAGSNEKLFF
TGCAGCGTTGTTGCGGGGAGTAATGAAAAACTGTTTTTT
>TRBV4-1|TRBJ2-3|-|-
CASSPAPGGQSTDTQYF
TGCGCCAGCAGCCCCGCTCCCGGGGGACAGAGCACAGATACGCAGTATTTT
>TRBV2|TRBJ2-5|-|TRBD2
CASSVGGGLEETQYF
TGTGCCAGCAGTGTCGGCGGGGGTCTGGAAGAGACCCAGTACTTC
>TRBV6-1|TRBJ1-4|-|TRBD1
CASSEARGRLTNEKLFF
TGTGCCAGCAGTGAAGCCAGGGGGCGTCTAACTAATGAAAAACTGTTTTTT
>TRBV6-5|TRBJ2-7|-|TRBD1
CASSSAGTGRNEQYF
TGTGCCAGCAGTTCAGCTGGGACAGGGCGAAACGAGCAGTACTTC
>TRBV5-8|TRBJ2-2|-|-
CASSLFTGMNTGELFF
TGTGCCAGCAGCTTGTTCACGGGGATGAACACCGGGGAGCTGTTTTTT
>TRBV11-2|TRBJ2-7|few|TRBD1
CASRGQGMYEQYF
TGTGCCAGCAGGGGACAGGGTATGTACGAGCAGTACTTC